The clone carrying this TCR beta chain was picked up a small number of times. Its antigen remains unidentified. Profiled with immunoSEQ multiplex PCR; TCRdb holds only in-frame clones, not every one. Of roughly 150,000 clones in the sample, approximately 87% were seen once. This sample is part of a study of cytomegalovirus exposure and HLA in healthy donors. Findings and limits, study-wide: According to a later analysis, TCR clusters from the first cohort tended to co-occur in the 110 or so validation repertoires. In vitro checks showed that a few CMV-associated chains really do target CMV antigens.

Sequenced material: PBMCs. The source of this sequence is a woman younger than 45 in good health and CMV-seronegative.

The CDR3 region has the DNA TGTGCCAGCAGTTTAGCATTGAATCAGCCCCAGCATTTT. This gives the protein CASSLALNQPQHF. The rearrangement uses TRBV27 and TRBJ1-5, with D unresolved. Deletions cut 2 bases from V and 4 bases from J, with 6 bases between. The germline V gene encodes CDR1 MNHEY and CDR2 SMNVEV (reference sequence). The CDR3 covers 13 residues.